The 4 T cell receptor beta chains in this list originate from one sample, sequenced in a study of blood T cells in healthy people across ages. The second PCR ran 7 to 11 cycles with a sample-barcoded 5' primer and J-beta primers. TCRdb recomputed calls from the 5' RACE reads with MiXCR, one row per CDR3 protein. Seen here are under 2,000,000 distinct CDR3 sequences, roughly 52% observed once, and the top ten hold about 2.1%. The sequencing sample was made of blood. These receptors originate from a woman aged 40-49 years in good health.

J is TRBJ2-2 and V is TRBV28, with a weak D call TRBD1 (5 bases). V was cut by 5 bases and J by 2 bases, with 12 bases left in between. The CDR3 loop spans 15 amino acids. Germline V gives CDR1 MDHEN, CDR2 SYDVKM. This CDR3 reads CASSPPDTNTGELFF. CDR3 sequence (DNA): TGTGCCAGCAGTCCTCCGGACACAAACACCGGGGAGCTGTTTTTT.

CDR3 sequence: CASSQYYGSTDTQYF. DNA for the CDR3: TGTGCCAGCAGCCAATACTATGGAAGCACAGATACGCAGTATTTT. This chain connects TRBV3-1 to TRBJ2-3; D gene uncertain. V lost 2 bases to trimming and J lost 0 bases, with 9 bases between them. Germline CDR1 LGHDT, CDR2 YNNKEL (reference sequence). The CDR3 has 15 residues.

The chain is built from TRBV7-2 and TRBJ2-7; 9 nucleotides line up with TRBD2. The closer fit of TRBJ2-1 to the DNA end suggests the J call may be wrong. The CDR3 extends over 15 amino acids. The germline V gene encodes CDR1 SGHTA and CDR2 FQGNSA. CDR3 loop: CASSFGGGGAYEQFF. DNA for the CDR3: TGTGCCAGCAGCTTCGGTGGCGGGGGGGCCTACGAGCAGTTCTTC.

Only a few counts were recorded for this clonotype. The gene calls are TRBV20-1 and TRBJ2-1, with 13 bases matching TRBD2. The germline gives CDR1 DFQATT, CDR2 SNEGSKA (reference sequence). Trimming cost V 0 bases and J 6 bases; bases outside gene matches: 2. The CDR3 is 15 residues long. The CDR3 protein is CSARELAGGLNEQFF. The CDR3 coding sequence is TGCAGTGCTAGAGAACTAGCGGGGGGGCTCAATGAGCAGTTCTTC.